This TCR beta chain was profiled in a study of OX40 agonist ivuxolimab in advanced cancers. The table came from immunoSEQ multiplex PCR; TCRdb's copy has only in-frame clones and leaves some out. The table includes over 45,000 clones, roughly 85% detected once. Germline V gene sequence: CDR1 SGHDT, CDR2 YYEEEE. V lost 2 bases and J 1 base, leaving 9 bases between the germline ends. The CDR3 runs to 14 residues. The V gene is TRBV5-6, the J gene TRBJ2-5; a weak D match, TRBD1 (5 bases). The sequence derives from an adult with an advanced solid tumor such as melanoma, head and neck, liver or kidney cancer. The material was CD4+ or CD8+ T cells sorted from blood, obtained in a trial of the OX40 agonist ivuxolimab. The CDR3 sequence: CASSLRGIQETQYF. The CDR3 DNA reads as TGTGCCAGCAGCTTAAGGGGCATCCAAGAGACCCAGTACTTC.